The following is a T cell receptor (beta chain) sequence with its context. Original handling: Reference gene primer amplification yielded estimated nucleated cell counts. Assay: immunoSEQ multiplex PCR; the TCRdb copy retains only in-frame clones and omits some. V and J calls plus clone size are reproduced from that table; the DNA served to infer D and trimming. The sample carries about 40,000 clones, about four fifths recorded once. The data originate from a study of blood T cell repertoires in COVID-19. Across the whole study: COVID-19 samples, acute and convalescent, were from the United States, Italy and Spain. Sample material is recorded as cDNA or gDNA derived from T cells, B-cell-depleted T cells, or PBMCs.

The CDR3 runs to 11 residues. Deletions cut 1 base from V and 8 bases from J, with 5 bases between. This clonotype originated in a woman aged 55 to 70 with acute or convalescent COVID-19. The sample taken for sequencing was peripheral blood. The genes are TRBV12-3 or TRBV12-4 and TRBJ1-2; D unresolved. CDR3 residues: CASSLGLGYTF. The CDR3, as DNA: TGTGCCAGCAGTTTAGGGCTCGGCTACACCTTC.